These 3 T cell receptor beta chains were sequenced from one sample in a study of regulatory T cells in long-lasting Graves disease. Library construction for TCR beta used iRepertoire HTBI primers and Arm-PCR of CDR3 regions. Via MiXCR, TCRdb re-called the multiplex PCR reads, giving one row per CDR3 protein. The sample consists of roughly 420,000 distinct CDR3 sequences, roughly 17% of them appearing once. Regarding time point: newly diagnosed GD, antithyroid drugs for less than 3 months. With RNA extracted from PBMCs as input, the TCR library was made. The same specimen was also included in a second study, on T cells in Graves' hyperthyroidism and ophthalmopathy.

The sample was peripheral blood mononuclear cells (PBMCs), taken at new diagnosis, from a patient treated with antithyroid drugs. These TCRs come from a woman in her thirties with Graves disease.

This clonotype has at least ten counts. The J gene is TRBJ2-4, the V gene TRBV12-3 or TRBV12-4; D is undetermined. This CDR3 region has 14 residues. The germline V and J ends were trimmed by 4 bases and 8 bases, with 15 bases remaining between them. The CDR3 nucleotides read TGTGCCAGCAGTTCCCGGACGGGTAGGGACATTCAGTACTTC. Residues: CASSSRTGRDIQYF.

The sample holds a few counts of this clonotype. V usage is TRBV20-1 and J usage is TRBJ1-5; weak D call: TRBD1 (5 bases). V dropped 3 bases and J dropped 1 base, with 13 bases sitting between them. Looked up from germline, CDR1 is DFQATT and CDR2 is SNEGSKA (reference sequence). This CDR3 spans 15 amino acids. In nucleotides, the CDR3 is TGCAGTGCTAGTTTGGACAACAGGAGCAATCAGCCCCAGCATTTT. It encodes CSASLDNRSNQPQHF.

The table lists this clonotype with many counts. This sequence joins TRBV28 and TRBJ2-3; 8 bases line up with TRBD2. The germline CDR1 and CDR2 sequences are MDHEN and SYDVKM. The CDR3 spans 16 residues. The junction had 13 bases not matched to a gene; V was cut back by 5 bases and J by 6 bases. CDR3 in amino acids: CASSTGREGQDDTQYF. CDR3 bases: TGTGCCAGCAGTACGGGACGGGAGGGCCAGGATGATACGCAGTATTTT.